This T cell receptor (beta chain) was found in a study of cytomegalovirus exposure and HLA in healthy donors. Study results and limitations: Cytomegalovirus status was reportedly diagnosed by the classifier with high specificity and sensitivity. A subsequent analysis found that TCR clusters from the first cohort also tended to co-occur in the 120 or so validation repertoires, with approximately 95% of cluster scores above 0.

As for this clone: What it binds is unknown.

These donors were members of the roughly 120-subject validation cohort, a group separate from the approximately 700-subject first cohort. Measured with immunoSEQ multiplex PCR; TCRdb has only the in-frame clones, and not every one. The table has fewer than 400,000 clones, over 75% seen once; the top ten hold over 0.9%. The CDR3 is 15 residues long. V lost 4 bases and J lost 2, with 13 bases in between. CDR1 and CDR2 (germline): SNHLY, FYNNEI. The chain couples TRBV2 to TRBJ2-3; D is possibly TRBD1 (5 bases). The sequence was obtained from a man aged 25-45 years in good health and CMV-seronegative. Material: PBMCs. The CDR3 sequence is CASSGAGYFTDTQYF. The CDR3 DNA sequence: TGTGCCAGCAGTGGGGCAGGGTATTTCACAGATACGCAGTATTTT.